Following are 4 T cell receptor beta chains from one sample sequenced in a study of T cell clones after liver transplantation. This table comes from immunoSEQ multiplex PCR, and its TCRdb copy is limited to in-frame clones, with some not included. The sample has 65,000 to 90,000 clones, roughly nine tenths seen once; the top ten hold roughly 2.5%. Sequencing used CD4+ T cells from blood, obtained before liver transplant. The source of these receptors is a human donor who received a liver transplant.

V gene TRBV5-6 combines with J gene TRBJ2-5; maybe TRBD1 (5 bases). The CDR3 contains 13 residues. Trimming left V 0 bases short and J 7 bases short, with 10 bases between. Germline V CDR1 and CDR2: SGHDT, YYEEEE. The DNA of the CDR3 is TGTGCCAGCAGCTTGGAAGCTAGGGGGACCCAGTACTTC. Residues: CASSLEARGTQYF.

This clone was seen more than once but under ten times. This chain connects TRBV7-9 to TRBJ1-5, with D hard to call. The CDR3 loop spans 13 amino acids. V gave up 7 bases and J gave up 0 bases, with 7 bases separating them. Germline V CDR1 and CDR2: SEHNR, FQNEAQ (reference sequence). The DNA for the CDR3 is TGTGCCAGCACCAGAGATAGCAATCAGCCCCAGCATTTT. This translates into CASTRDSNQPQHF.

The chain uses TRBV20-1 and TRBJ1-1; D is uncertain. Trimming cost V 2 bases and J 5 bases, with 6 bases left between them. Germline CDR1 and CDR2: DFQATT and SNEGSKA (reference sequence). This CDR3 is built from 11 residues. Here the CDR3 DNA reads TGCAGTGCTAGAATACTAACTGAAGCTTTCTTT. Translation: CSARILTEAFF.

This clone appeared once. This chain connects TRBV2 to TRBJ2-1; D is ambiguous. V was pared by 2 bases and J by 0 bases, with 8 bases between. The germline V gene has CDR1 SNHLY and CDR2 FYNNEI. This CDR3 spans 15 amino acids. The CDR3 loop reads CASSEMASSYNEQFF. The CDR3 DNA reads as TGTGCCAGCAGTGAAATGGCGAGCTCCTACAATGAGCAGTTCTTC.